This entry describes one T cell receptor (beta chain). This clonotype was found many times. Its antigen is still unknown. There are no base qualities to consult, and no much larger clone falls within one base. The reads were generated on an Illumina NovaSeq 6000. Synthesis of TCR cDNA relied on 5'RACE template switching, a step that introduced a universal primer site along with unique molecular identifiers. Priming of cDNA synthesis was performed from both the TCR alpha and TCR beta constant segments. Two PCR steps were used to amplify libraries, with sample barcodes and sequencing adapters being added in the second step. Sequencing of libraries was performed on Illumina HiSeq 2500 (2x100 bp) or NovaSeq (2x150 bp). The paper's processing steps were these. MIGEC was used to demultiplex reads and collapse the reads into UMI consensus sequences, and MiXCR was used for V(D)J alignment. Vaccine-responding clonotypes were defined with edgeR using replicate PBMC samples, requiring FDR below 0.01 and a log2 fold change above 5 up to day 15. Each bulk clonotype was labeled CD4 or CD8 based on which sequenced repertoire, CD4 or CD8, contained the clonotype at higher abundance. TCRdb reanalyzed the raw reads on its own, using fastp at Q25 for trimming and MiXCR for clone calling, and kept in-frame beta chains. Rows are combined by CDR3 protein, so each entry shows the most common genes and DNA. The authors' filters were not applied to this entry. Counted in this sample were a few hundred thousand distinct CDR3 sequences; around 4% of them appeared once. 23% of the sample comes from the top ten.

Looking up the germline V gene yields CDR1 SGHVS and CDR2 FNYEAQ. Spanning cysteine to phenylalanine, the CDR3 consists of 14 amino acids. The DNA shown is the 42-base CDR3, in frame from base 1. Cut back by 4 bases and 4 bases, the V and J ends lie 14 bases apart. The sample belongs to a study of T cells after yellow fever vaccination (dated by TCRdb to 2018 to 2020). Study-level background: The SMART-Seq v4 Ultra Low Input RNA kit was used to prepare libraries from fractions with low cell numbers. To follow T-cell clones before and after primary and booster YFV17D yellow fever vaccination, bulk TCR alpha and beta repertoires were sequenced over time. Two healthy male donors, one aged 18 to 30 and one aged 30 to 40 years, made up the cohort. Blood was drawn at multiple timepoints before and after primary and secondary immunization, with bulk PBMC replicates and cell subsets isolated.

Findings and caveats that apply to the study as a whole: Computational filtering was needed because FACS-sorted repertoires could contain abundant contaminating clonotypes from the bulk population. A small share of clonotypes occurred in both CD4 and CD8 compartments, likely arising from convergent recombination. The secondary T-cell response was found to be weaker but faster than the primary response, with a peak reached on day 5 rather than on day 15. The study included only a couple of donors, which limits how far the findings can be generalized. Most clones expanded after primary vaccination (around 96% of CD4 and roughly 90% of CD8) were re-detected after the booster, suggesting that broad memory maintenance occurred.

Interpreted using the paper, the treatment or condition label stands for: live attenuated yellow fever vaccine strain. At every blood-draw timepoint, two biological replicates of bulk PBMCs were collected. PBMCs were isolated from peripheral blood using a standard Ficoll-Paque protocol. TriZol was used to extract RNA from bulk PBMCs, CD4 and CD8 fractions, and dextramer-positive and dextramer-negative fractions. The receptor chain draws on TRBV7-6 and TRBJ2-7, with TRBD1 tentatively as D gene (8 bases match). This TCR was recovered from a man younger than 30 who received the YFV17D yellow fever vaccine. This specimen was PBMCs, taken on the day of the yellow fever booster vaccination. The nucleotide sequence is TGTGCCAGCAGCTACACAGGGGGGGTATACGAGCAGTACTTC. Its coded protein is CASSYTGGVYEQYF.